This TCR beta chain was sequenced in a study of OX40 agonist ivuxolimab in advanced cancers. Study-level background: At approximately 83% male, the cohort had a mean age of approximately 64 years, ranging from 23 to 79. Partial responses were recorded for three patients, including one with hepatocellular carcinoma and two with cutaneous melanoma.

V dropped 2 bases and J dropped 5; count of bases not matched to a gene: 10. Germline lookup yields CDR1 SGHVS and CDR2 FQNEAQ. The CDR3 extends over 17 amino acids. Patients with autoimmune history or systemic immunosuppression were excluded. Data came from immunoSEQ multiplex PCR; TCRdb stores just in-frame clones and leaves some out. The profile shows about 71,000 clones, around 90% of them singletons. This chain joins TRBV7-8 and TRBJ2-1; TRBD2 agrees at 9 bases. This specimen was CD4+ or CD8+ T cells sorted from blood, taken in a trial of the OX40 agonist ivuxolimab. This receptor was obtained from an adult with an advanced solid tumor such as melanoma, head and neck, liver or kidney cancer. The CDR3 sequence is CASSLWGAGGTDNEQFF. Here the CDR3 DNA reads TGTGCCAGCAGCTTATGGGGAGCGGGAGGAACCGACAATGAGCAGTTCTTC.